The 31 T cell receptor beta chains reported below all come from one sample, sequenced in a study of blood T cell repertoires in COVID-19. Method: immunoSEQ multiplex PCR; TCRdb's copy keeps in-frame clones and lacks some. The sample lists 100,000 to 120,000 clones, around 74% occurring once. Sequenced sample: peripheral blood. The receptors were gathered from a woman in her sixties or seventies with acute or convalescent COVID-19.

Concerning this clone itself: At the DNA level, this CDR3 is encoded by other sequences in the same sample as well. The V gene is TRBV5-5, the J gene TRBJ1-1; the D gene is possibly TRBD1 (6 bases). Between the trimmed V and J ends, which lost 3 bases and 0 bases, there was a span of 9 bases. From germline, CDR1 is SGHKS and CDR2 YYEKEE (reference sequence). The CDR3 has 14 residues. Here the CDR3 DNA reads TGTGCCAGCAGCTGGGGGCACATGAACACTGAAGCTTTCTTT. The encoded protein is CASSWGHMNTEAFF.

As DNA, the CDR3 is TGCAGCGTTGAGTCTTCCGGGGTGGGAGAGCAGTACTTC. Translated, it gives CSVESSGVGEQYF. This chain joins TRBV29-1 and TRBJ2-7; D is possibly TRBD2 (5 bases). The CDR3 runs to 13 residues. V was pared by 3 bases and J by 7 bases, with 16 bases between. Germline CDR1 is SQVTM and CDR2 is ANQGSEA.

The chain's CDR3 is CASSSVARVWNGYTF. The CDR3 DNA follows: TGTGCCAGCAGCTCGGTGGCCAGGGTGTGGAATGGCTACACCTTC. The chain carries TRBV5-6 and TRBJ1-2; a possible D gene is TRBD1 (5 bases). The germline V gene encodes CDR1 SGHDT and CDR2 YYEEEE. The CDR3 contains 15 residues. Trimming took 3 bases from V and 6 from J, leaving 18 bases between them.

This chain joins TRBV7-9 and TRBJ2-7, with D perhaps TRBD2 (6 bases). The germline CDR1 and CDR2 sequences are SEHNR and FQNEAQ (reference sequence). The CDR3 has 15 amino acids. V was cut by 5 bases and J by 0 bases, with 14 bases left in between. CDR3 DNA sequence: TGTGCCAGCAGCGAAGGGACTCCCTACTCCTACGAGCAGTACTTC. Its translation is CASSEGTPYSYEQYF.

The V gene is TRBV18, the J gene TRBJ2-7; 10 nucleotides match TRBD1. V was pared by 5 bases and J by 9 bases, with 7 bases of the junction left unmatched. This CDR3 is built from 13 residues. Germline V lookup: CDR1 KGHSH, CDR2 LQKENI. The CDR3 DNA is TGTGCCAGCTCAGGGGACAGGGGCGACCCGCAGTACTTC. It specifies CASSGDRGDPQYF. The entire variable domain, with the rest obtained from reference TRBV18 and TRBJ2-7, is as follows: NAGVMQNPRHLVRRRGQEARLRCSPMKGHSHVYWYRQLPEEGLKFMVYLQKENIIDESGMPKERFSAEFPKEGPSILRIQQVVRGDSAAYFCASSGDRGDPQYFGPGTRLTVT.

The chain recombines TRBV30 with TRBJ2-5, with D uncertain. This CDR3 has 11 residues. V lost 4 bases, J lost 7 bases, and 10 bases lay in between. Germline V CDR1 and CDR2: GTSNPN, SVGIG (reference sequence). DNA of the CDR3: TGTGCCTGGACCCTAACGGGGACCCAGTACTTC. Translating it yields CAWTLTGTQYF.

The chain carries TRBV18 and TRBJ2-6, with TRBD1 matching 10 bases. V was pared by 5 bases and J by 3 bases, with 7 bases of the junction left unmatched. Germline CDR1 and CDR2: KGHSH and LQKENI. The CDR3 has 17 residues. The CDR3 region is CASSFQTGGGGANVLTF. In DNA, the CDR3 is TGTGCCAGCTCATTTCAGACAGGGGGCGGTGGGGCCAACGTCCTGACTTTC.

J is TRBJ2-3 and V is TRBV5-1, with 9 bases identical to TRBD2. In germline, CDR1 is SGHRS, CDR2 YFSETQ. The ends lost 0 bases at V and 5 bases at J; junction bases unmatched: 10. The length of the CDR3 is 17 residues. CDR3: CASSLVVAGARGDTQYF. The DNA for the CDR3 is TGCGCCAGCAGCTTGGTGGTAGCGGGGGCTCGAGGAGATACGCAGTATTTT.

The chain is built from TRBV7-9 and TRBJ1-2; no clear D gene. This CDR3 is built from 12 residues. CDR1 is SEHNR, CDR2 FQNEAQ, per germline (reference sequence). The ends were cut back, 5 bases at V and 4 bases at J, with 8 bases in the middle. The CDR3 region is CASSPGGYGYTF. The CDR3 DNA reads TGTGCCAGCAGCCCCGGAGGCTATGGCTACACCTTC. Complete variable domain (other parts from reference TRBV7-9 and TRBJ1-2): DTGVSQNPRHKITKRGQNVTFRCDPISEHNRLYWYRQTLGQGPEFLTYFQNEAQLEKSRLLSDRFSAERPKGSFSTLEIQRTEQGDSAMYLCASSPGGYGYTFGSGTRLTVV.

This chain uses TRBV10-3 with TRBJ1-5, with TRBD1 identical over 9 bases. The CDR3 loop spans 14 amino acids. With 8 bases clipped from V and 6 bases from J, the junction kept 8 bases outside the gene matches. Germline V gene sequence: CDR1 ENHRY, CDR2 SYGVKD. CDR3: CAIGDRAGVQPQHF. The CDR3, as DNA: TGTGCCATCGGGGACAGGGCTGGTGTTCAGCCCCAGCATTTT.

The genes are TRBV6-1 and TRBJ1-4, with D possibly being TRBD1 (6 bases). The germline V gene has CDR1 MNHNS and CDR2 SASEGT. Deletions cut 3 bases from V and 0 bases from J, with 8 bases between. This CDR3 has 15 amino acids. CDR3 amino acids: CASSEGHATNEKLFF. The CDR3 coding sequence is TGTGCCAGCAGTGAGGGACACGCAACTAATGAAAAACTGTTTTTT.

The table lists this clone with many counts. CDR3 nucleotide sequence: TGTGCCAGTAATCAATTTGGGGCGGGGGCCCTGAACACTGAAGCTTTCTTT. The encoded protein is CASNQFGAGALNTEAFF. The chain links TRBV19 to TRBJ1-1; D perhaps matches TRBD1 (6 bases). Germline assignment: CDR1 LNHDA and CDR2 SQIVND (reference sequence). This CDR3 is 17 amino acids long. Trimming cost V 7 bases and J 0 bases, with 21 bases left between them.

The chain employs TRBV30 and TRBJ2-1; 9 positions match TRBD2. CDR1 and CDR2 from the germline V gene are GTSNPN and SVGIG (reference sequence). With 3 bases clipped from V and 9 bases from J, the junction kept 6 bases outside the gene matches. The CDR3 length is 13 residues. The CDR3 DNA is TGTGCCTGGAGAGGCGGGGGGGAGGGTGAGCAGTTCTTC. Residues: CAWRGGGEGEQFF.

V is TRBV7-9 and J is TRBJ1-5; TRBD1 aligns across 9 bases. With 5 bases clipped from V and 2 bases from J, the junction kept 7 bases outside the gene matches. The CDR3 is made up of 16 amino acids. Germline lookup yields CDR1 SEHNR and CDR2 FQNEAQ (reference sequence). The CDR3 coding sequence is TGTGCCAGCAGCCGGGGACAGGGAAAGCGCAATCAGCCCCAGCATTTT. Its protein product is CASSRGQGKRNQPQHF.

The chain uses TRBV9 and TRBJ1-5; D uncertain. CDR1 is SGDLS and CDR2 is YYNGEE in the germline V gene. The length of the CDR3 is 15 residues. Trimming took 0 bases from V and 5 from J, leaving 12 bases between them. The CDR3 loop is CASSVESGPDQPQHF. The DNA of the CDR3 is TGTGCCAGCAGCGTAGAGTCAGGTCCGGATCAGCCCCAGCATTTT.

The V call is TRBV7-9, the J call TRBJ2-2; the D is unclear. Germline CDR1 is SEHNR and CDR2 is FQNEAQ (reference sequence). V lost 7 bases and J 0 bases, leaving 9 bases between the germline ends. This CDR3 is built from 14 residues. The CDR3 protein is CASKPSANTGELFF. CDR3 nucleotide sequence: TGTGCCAGCAAACCCAGCGCGAACACCGGGGAGCTGTTTTTT.

The chain joins TRBV28 to TRBJ2-7; TRBD1 agrees at 9 bases. The CDR3 has 15 residues. Germline V lookup: CDR1 MDHEN, CDR2 SYDVKM. Trimming at V came to 10 bases and at J to 5 bases, leaving 15 bases not matched to a gene. CDR3 protein: CATTTRGTGIHEQYF. The CDR3 DNA is TGTGCCACCACGACCCGAGGGACAGGGATCCACGAGCAGTACTTC.

The chain recombines TRBV30 with TRBJ1-1; a possible D gene is TRBD1 (5 bases). CDR1 GTSNPN and CDR2 SVGIG come from the germline V gene (reference sequence). The CDR3 is 13 residues long. The V end was cut by 4 bases, the J end by 1 base, with 10 bases between. The CDR3 DNA follows: TGTGCCTGGAATTATCAGGGGAACACTGAAGCTTTCTTT. This gives the protein CAWNYQGNTEAFF.

This clone has just a few counts. The V and J genes are TRBV12-3 or TRBV12-4 and TRBJ2-4; D unclear. The V end was cut by 7 bases, the J end by 5 bases, with 12 bases between. The CDR3 totals 13 residues. This chain's CDR3 is CASMKMSENIQYF. CDR3 coding DNA: TGTGCCAGCATGAAAATGAGCGAAAACATTCAGTACTTC.

The chain couples TRBV5-1 to TRBJ2-7; no definite D call. Germline-derived CDR1 and CDR2 are SGHRS and YFSETQ. Trimming left V 0 bases short and J 7 bases short, with 17 bases between. The CDR3 loop spans 15 amino acids. The CDR3: CASSLDTASTREQYF. CDR3 in DNA: TGCGCCAGCAGCTTGGATACCGCTAGTACGAGGGAGCAGTACTTC.

The chain carries TRBV13 and TRBJ2-2, with D possibly being TRBD2 (5 bases). V lost 6 bases and J 4 bases, leaving 6 bases between the germline ends. Germline assignment: CDR1 PRHDT and CDR2 FYEKMQ (reference sequence). This CDR3 is built from 12 residues. The CDR3 sequence: CASRAGTGELFF. The CDR3 bases are TGTGCCAGCAGGGCGGGCACCGGGGAGCTGTTTTTT.

This clone occurred once. The chain combines TRBV3-1 (or the pseudogene TRBV3-2) with TRBJ2-2, with TRBD1 matching 7 bases. Per the germline V gene, CDR1 is LGHDT and CDR2 is YNNKEL (reference sequence). The ends lost 0 bases at V and 0 bases at J; junction bases unmatched: 7. This CDR3 has 18 amino acids. CDR3 sequence reads: CASSQDLGQAANTGELFF. Here the CDR3 DNA reads TGTGCCAGCAGCCAAGATCTAGGACAGGCGGCGAACACCGGGGAGCTGTTTTTT.

The chain carries TRBV9 and TRBJ1-2, with 7 positions matching TRBD1. V shed 3 bases, J shed 6 bases, and the junction held 11 bases outside the gene matches. This CDR3 comprises 15 residues. Germline assignment: CDR1 SGDLS and CDR2 YYNGEE. CDR3 nucleotides: TGTGCCAGCAGCGCCCCCCAGACAGGGTTCGATGGCTACACCTTC. It is translated as CASSAPQTGFDGYTF.

V is TRBV5-1 and J is TRBJ2-7, with 8 positions matching TRBD2. The CDR3 loop spans 14 amino acids. J gave up 4 bases and V 4 bases, and 7 bases lay outside the gene matches. Germline V gene data show CDR1 as SGHRS and CDR2 as YFSETQ. CDR3 region: CASSQLTSEYEQYF. The CDR3 DNA reads TGCGCCAGCAGCCAATTGACTAGCGAGTACGAGCAGTACTTC.

This chain connects TRBV28 to TRBJ2-3, with TRBD2 matching 13 bases. Germline trimming cut 6 bases from V and 1 base from J; bases unmatched to any gene: 10. CDR1 and CDR2 from the germline V gene are MDHEN and SYDVKM. The CDR3 runs to 18 residues. This CDR3 reads CASRRTSGRRSGTDTQYF. The DNA for the CDR3 is TGTGCCAGCAGACGGACTAGCGGGAGACGATCTGGCACAGATACGCAGTATTTT.

The rearrangement joins TRBV11-3 to TRBJ2-7; D unresolved. The CDR3 is made up of 14 amino acids. Per germline, CDR1 SGHNT and CDR2 YENEEA. V was cut by 5 bases and J by 0 bases, with 11 bases left in between. The CDR3, as DNA: TGTGCCAGCAGCGCCCGAGACAACTCCTACGAGCAGTACTTC. Its translation: CASSARDNSYEQYF.

In its sample, this clone was seen once. The chain's CDR3 is CASSYVGTGGEKLFF. The CDR3 nucleotides read TGTGCCAGCAGTTACGTCGGGACAGGGGGGGAAAAACTGTTTTTT. This chain links TRBV6-5 with TRBJ1-4; TRBD1 agrees at 11 bases. V was clipped by 2 bases and J by 8 bases; unmatched bases: 4. The length of the CDR3 is 15 residues. In germline, CDR1 is MNHEY, CDR2 SVGAGI.

The chain recombines TRBV3-1 (or the pseudogene TRBV3-2) with TRBJ2-2; tentatively, D is TRBD2 (5 bases). Trimming stripped 2 bases from V and 9 bases from J, with 16 bases between. The CDR3 is 15 residues long. Germline CDR1 reads LGHDT; CDR2 reads YNNKEL (reference sequence). The CDR3 spells CASSQNTRSGRELFF. The CDR3 nucleotides read TGTGCCAGCAGCCAAAATACTAGGTCGGGCCGGGAGCTGTTTTTT.

The chain has TRBV5-1 and TRBJ1-1; D not resolved. Trimming removed 1 base from V and 1 base from J, with 20 bases in between. Germline V CDR1 and CDR2: SGHRS, YFSETQ. The CDR3 consists of 18 residues. The CDR3 DNA reads as TGCGCCAGCAGCTTGAGGTACGGACTACCCCCGGGGAACACTGAAGCTTTCTTT. Encoded protein: CASSLRYGLPPGNTEAFF.

The chain recombines TRBV5-5 with TRBJ1-4; weak D call: TRBD1 (6 bases). CDR1 is SGHKS, CDR2 YYEKEE, per germline (reference sequence). Trimming took 0 bases from V and 2 from J, leaving 11 bases between them. The CDR3 extends over 16 amino acids. CDR3 sequence reads: CASSLVAGETNEKLFF. The CDR3, as DNA: TGTGCCAGCAGCTTGGTGGCAGGGGAGACTAATGAAAAACTGTTTTTT.

Notes on this clone: The same CDR3 arises from other DNA sequences in this sample as well. The genes are TRBV9 and TRBJ2-6, with 7 bases identical to TRBD1. With V trimmed by 3 bases and J by 1 base, 4 bases remained unmatched. Germline V CDR1 and CDR2: SGDLS, YYNGEE. The CDR3 has 16 residues. Here the CDR3 DNA reads TGTGCCAGCAGCGAAAGGACAGGATCTGGGGCCAACGTCCTGACTTTC. As protein: CASSERTGSGANVLTF.